This T cell receptor beta chain was identified during a study of blood T cell repertoires in COVID-19. Study-wide background: The study drew acute and convalescent COVID-19 samples from the United States, Italy and Spain. T cells, B-cell-depleted T cells, or PBMCs supplied cDNA or gDNA.

Enrollment of patients from Seattle took place during active infection, with longitudinal follow-up. Only in-frame clones appear in the TCRdb table, and some are missing; sequencing was by immunoSEQ multiplex PCR. The table includes under 400,000 clones, approximately 88% detected once. V gave up 6 bases and J gave up 4 bases; unmatched junction bases: 2. This CDR3 comprises 12 residues. Germline CDR1 reads MNHEY; CDR2 reads SVGAGI. The V call is TRBV6-5, the J call TRBJ2-5, with 7 bases matching TRBD2. Sequencing was performed on peripheral blood. The sequence came from a woman aged 25 to 39 with COVID-19, enrolled during active disease. The CDR3 region is CASSRGGETQYF. CDR3 nucleotides: TGTGCCAGCAGCCGCGGGGGAGAGACCCAGTACTTC.